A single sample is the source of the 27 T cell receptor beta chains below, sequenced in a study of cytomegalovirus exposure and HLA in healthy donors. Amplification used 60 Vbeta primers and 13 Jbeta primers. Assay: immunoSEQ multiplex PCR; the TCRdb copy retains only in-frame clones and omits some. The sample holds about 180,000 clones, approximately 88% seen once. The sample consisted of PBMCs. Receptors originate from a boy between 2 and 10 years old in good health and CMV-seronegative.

CDR3 in amino acids: CASSFDGQGSSPLHF. DNA of the CDR3: TGCGCCAGCAGCTTTGATGGGCAGGGAAGTTCACCCCTCCACTTT. The V gene is TRBV5-1, the J gene TRBJ1-6, with D possibly being TRBD1 (5 bases). The CDR3 is 15 residues long. The ends were cut back, 2 bases at V and 9 bases at J, with 15 bases in the middle. Per germline, CDR1 SGHRS and CDR2 YFSETQ.

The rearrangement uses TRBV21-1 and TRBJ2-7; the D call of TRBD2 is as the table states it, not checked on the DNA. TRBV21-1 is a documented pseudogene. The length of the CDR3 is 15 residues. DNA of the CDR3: TGTGCCAGCGGACCCGGTAGCGGGAGCTCCTACGAGCAGTACTTC. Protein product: CASGPGSGSSYEQYF.

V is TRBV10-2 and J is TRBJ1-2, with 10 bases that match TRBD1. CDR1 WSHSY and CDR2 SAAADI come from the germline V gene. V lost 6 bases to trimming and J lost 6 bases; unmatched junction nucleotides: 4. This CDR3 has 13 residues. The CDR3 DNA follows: TGCGCCAGCAGCCGGGACAGGGGAAATGGCTACACCTTC. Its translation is CASSRDRGNGYTF.

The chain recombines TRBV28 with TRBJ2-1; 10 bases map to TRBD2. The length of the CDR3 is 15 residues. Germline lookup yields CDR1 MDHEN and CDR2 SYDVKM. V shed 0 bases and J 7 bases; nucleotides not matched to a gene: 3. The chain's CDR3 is CASSLWSGRDNEQFF. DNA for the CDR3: TGTGCCAGCAGTTTATGGAGCGGGAGGGATAATGAGCAGTTCTTC.

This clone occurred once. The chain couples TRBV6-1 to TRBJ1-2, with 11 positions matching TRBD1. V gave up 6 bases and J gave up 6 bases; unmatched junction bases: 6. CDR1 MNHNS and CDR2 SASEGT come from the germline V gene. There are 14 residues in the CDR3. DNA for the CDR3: TGTGCCAGCAGGGGGACAGGGGGAGCCGATGGCTACACCTTC. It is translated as CASRGTGGADGYTF.

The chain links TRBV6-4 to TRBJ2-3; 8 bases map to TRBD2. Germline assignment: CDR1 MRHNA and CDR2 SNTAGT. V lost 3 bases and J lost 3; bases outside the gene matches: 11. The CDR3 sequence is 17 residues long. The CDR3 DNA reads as TGTGCCAGCAGTGATCGGGAGGGCCAGGGTAGGACAGATACGCAGTATTTT. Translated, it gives CASSDREGQGRTDTQYF.

The CDR3 DNA reads as TGTGCCAGCAGTTTATCTCCTGTTTACGAGCAGTACTTC. It yields the protein CASSLSPVYEQYF. V and J are TRBV27 and TRBJ2-7; D gene uncertain. Between the trimmed V and J ends, which lost 0 bases and 4 bases, there was a span of 7 bases. The CDR3 loop spans 13 amino acids. Germline CDR1 is MNHEY and CDR2 is SMNVEV (reference sequence).

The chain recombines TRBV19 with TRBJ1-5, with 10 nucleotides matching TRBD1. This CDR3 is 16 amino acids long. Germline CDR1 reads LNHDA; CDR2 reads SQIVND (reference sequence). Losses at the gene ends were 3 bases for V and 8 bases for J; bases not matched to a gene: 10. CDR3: CASSIRGQGYMEPQHF. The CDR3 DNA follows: TGTGCCAGTAGTATTAGGGGACAGGGGTATATGGAGCCCCAGCATTTT.

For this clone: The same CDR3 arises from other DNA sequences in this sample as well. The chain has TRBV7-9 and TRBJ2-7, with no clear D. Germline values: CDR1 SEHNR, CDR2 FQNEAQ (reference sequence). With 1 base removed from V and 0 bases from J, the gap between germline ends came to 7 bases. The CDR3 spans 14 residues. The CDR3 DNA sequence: TGTGCCAGCAGCTTAGGACGGAGCTCCTACGAGCAGTACTTC. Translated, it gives CASSLGRSSYEQYF.

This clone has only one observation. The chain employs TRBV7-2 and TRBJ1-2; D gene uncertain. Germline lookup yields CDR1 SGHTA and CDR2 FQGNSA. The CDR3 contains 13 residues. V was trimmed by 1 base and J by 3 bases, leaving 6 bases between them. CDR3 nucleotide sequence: TGTGCCAGCAGCTTAGTGCGGGACTATGGCTACACCTTC. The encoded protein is CASSLVRDYGYTF.

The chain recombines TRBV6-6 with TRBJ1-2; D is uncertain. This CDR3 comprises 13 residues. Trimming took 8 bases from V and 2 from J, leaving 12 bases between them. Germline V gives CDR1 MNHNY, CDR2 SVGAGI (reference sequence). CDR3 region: CASGGRWNYGYTF. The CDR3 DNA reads TGTGCCAGCGGTGGGAGGTGGAACTATGGCTACACCTTC.

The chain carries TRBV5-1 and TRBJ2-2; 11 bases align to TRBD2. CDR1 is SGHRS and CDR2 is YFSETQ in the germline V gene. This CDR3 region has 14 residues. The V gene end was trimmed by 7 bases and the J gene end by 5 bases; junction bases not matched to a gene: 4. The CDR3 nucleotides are TGCGCCAGCTCTTGGACTAGCGGGACCGGGGAGCTGTTTTTT. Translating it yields CASSWTSGTGELFF.

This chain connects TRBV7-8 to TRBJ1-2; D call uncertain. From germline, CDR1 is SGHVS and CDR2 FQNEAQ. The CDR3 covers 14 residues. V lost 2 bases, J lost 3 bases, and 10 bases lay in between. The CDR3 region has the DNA TGTGCCAGCAGCTTAAAAGACACCTACTATGGCTACACCTTC. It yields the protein CASSLKDTYYGYTF. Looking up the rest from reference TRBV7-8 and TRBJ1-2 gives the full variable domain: GAGVSQSPRYKVAKRGQDVALRCDPISGHVSLFWYQQALGQGPEFLTYFQNEAQLDKSGLPSDRFFAERPEGSVSTLKIQRTQQEDSAVYLCASSLKDTYYGYTFGSGTRLTVV.

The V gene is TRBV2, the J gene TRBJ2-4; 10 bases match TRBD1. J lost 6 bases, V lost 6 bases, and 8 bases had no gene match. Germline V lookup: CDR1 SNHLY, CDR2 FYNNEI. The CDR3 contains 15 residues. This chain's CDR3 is CASSGAWDRGNIQYF. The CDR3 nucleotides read TGTGCCAGCAGCGGTGCTTGGGACAGGGGAAACATTCAGTACTTC.

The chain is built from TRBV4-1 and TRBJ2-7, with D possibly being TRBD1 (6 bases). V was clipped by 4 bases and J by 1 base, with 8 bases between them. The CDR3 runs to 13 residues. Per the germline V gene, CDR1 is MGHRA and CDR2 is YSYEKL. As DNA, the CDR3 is TGCGCCAGCAGCCGAGGACAGTCCTACGAGCAGTACTTC. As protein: CASSRGQSYEQYF.

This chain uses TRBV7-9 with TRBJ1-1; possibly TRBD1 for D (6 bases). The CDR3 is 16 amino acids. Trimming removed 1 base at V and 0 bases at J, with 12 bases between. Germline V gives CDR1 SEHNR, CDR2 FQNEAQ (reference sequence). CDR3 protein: CASSLGQGTLNTEAFF. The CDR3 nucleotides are TGTGCCAGCAGCTTAGGCCAGGGGACACTGAACACTGAAGCTTTCTTT.

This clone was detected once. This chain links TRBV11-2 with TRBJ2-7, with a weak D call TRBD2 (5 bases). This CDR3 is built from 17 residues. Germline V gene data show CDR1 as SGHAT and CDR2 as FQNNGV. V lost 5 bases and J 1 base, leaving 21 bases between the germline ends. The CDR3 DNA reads TGTGCCAGCAGCCCCCCCTGGACTGTCGTTAGGTCCTACGAGCAGTACTTC. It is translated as CASSPPWTVVRSYEQYF.

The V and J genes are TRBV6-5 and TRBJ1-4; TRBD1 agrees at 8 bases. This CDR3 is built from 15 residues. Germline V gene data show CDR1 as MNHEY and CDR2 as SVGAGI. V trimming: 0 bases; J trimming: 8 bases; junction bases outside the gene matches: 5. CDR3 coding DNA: TGTGCCAGCAGTTACTCGAGAGACAGGGGAGAAAAACTGTTTTTT. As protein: CASSYSRDRGEKLFF.

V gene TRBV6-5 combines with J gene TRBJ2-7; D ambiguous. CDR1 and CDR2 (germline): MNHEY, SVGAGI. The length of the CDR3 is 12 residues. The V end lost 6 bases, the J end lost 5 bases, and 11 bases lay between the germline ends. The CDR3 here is CASSSRRDEQYF. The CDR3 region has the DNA TGTGCCAGCAGCTCTAGGAGAGACGAGCAGTACTTC.

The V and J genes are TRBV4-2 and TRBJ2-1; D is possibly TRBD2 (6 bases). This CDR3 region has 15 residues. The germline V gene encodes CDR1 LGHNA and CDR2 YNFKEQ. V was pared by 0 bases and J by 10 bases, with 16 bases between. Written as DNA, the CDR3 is TGTGCCAGCAGCCAAGAGGGGGGTCCGGGGTGGGAGCAGTTCTTC. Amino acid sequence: CASSQEGGPGWEQFF.

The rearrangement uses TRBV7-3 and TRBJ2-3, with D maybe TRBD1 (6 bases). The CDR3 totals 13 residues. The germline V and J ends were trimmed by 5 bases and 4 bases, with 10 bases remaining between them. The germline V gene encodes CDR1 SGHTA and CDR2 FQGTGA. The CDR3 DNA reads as TGTGCCAGCAGCCCGGCAGGGGCAGATACGCAGTATTTT. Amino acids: CASSPAGADTQYF.

CDR3 residues: CASSPIIRTGELFF. CDR3 DNA: TGCGCCAGCAGCCCTATAATCCGGACCGGGGAGCTGTTTTTT. The rearrangement links TRBV4-1 to TRBJ2-2, with D uncertain. The CDR3 covers 14 residues. Trimming pared 4 bases from V and 5 bases from J, leaving 11 bases between. Germline-derived CDR1 and CDR2 are MGHRA and YSYEKL.

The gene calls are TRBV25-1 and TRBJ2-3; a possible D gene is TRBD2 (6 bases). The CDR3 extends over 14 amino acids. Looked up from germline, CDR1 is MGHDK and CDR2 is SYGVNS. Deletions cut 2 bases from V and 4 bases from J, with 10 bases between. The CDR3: CASSERLGSDTQYF. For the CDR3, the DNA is TGTGCCAGCAGTGAAAGACTAGGATCAGATACGCAGTATTTT.

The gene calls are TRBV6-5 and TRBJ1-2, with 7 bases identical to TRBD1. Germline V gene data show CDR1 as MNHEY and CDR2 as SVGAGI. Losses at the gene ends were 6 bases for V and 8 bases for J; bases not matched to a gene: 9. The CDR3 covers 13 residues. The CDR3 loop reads CASSRDRARGYTF. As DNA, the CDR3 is TGTGCCAGCAGCCGCGACAGGGCCAGAGGCTACACCTTC.

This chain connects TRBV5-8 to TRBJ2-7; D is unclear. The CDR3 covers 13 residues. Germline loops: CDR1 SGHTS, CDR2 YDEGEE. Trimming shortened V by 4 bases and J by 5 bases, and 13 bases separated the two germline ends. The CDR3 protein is CASSTFEIHEQYF. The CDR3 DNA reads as TGTGCCAGCAGCACCTTTGAGATCCACGAGCAGTACTTC.

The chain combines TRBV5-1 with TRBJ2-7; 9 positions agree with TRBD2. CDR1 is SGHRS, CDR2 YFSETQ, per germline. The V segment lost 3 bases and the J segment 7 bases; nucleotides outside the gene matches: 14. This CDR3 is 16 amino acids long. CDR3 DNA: TGCGCCAGCAGCTCGGGGCCGACTAGCGGTACTAGGGAGCAGTACTTC. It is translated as CASSSGPTSGTREQYF.

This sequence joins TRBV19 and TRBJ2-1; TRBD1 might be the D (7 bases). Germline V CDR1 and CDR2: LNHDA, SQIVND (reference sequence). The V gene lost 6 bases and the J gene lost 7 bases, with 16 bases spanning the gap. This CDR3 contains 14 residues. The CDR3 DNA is TGTGCCAGTAGCGAGACCAGGGGGACTAATGAGCAGTTCTTC. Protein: CASSETRGTNEQFF.